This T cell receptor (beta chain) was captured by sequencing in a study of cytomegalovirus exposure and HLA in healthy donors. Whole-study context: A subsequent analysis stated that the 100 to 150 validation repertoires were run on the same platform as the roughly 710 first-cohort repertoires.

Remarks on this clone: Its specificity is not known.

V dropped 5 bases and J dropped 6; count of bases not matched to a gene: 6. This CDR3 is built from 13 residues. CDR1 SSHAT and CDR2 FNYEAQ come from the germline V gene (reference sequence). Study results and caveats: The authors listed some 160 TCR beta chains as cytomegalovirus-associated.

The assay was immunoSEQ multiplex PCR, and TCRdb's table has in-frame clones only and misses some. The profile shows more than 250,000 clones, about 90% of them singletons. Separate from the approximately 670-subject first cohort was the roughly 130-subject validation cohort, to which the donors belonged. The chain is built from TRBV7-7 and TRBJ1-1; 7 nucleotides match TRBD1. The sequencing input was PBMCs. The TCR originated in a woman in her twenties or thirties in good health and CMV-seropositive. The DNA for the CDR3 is TGTGCCAGCAGCGCAAACCAGGGGGCTGAAGCTTTCTTT. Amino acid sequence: CASSANQGAEAFF.